The clone carrying this TCR beta chain came up a few times. Its matching antigen is unknown. The V gene lost 0 bases and the J gene lost 0 bases, with 9 bases spanning the gap. CDR3 length equals 16 residues. CDR1 is SGHTA, CDR2 FQGNSA, per germline. A single run covered 15-18 subjects with over 190 million TCR-beta sequences. TCRdb re-analysed the 5' RACE reads in MiXCR, keeping a single row per CDR3 protein. Seen here are about 120,000 distinct CDR3 sequences, more than 2.5% observed once, and the top ten hold about 1.2%. These data originate in a study of neurological immune-mediated disorders. Study observations and caveats: No link was found between any clinical or MRI feature and the multiple sclerosis repertoire cluster. The greatest TCR clonal expansion appeared in HTLV-1-associated myelopathy and the smallest, falling below healthy controls, in multiple sclerosis.

The TCR was taken from a woman in her twenties or thirties with multiple sclerosis. This rearrangement joins TRBV7-2 to TRBJ2-1; D remains unclear. Sequenced input: PBMCs. CDR3 sequence: CASSLASVISYNEQFF. CDR3 bases: TGTGCCAGCAGCTTAGCTTCGGTAATCTCCTACAATGAGCAGTTCTTC.